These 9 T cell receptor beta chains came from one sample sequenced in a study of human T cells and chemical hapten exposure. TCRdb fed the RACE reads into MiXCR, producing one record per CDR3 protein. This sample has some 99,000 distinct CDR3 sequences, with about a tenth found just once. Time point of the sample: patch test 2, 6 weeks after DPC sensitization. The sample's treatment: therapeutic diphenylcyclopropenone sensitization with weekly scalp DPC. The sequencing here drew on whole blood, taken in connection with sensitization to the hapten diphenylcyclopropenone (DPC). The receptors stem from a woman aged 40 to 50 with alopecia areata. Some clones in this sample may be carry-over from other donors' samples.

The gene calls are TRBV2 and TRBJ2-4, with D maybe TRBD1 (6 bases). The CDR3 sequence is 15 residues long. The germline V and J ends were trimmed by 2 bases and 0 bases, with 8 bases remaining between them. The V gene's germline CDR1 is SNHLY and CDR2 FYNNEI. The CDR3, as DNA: TGTGCCAGCAGTGAACAGGGGCTAGCCAAAAACATTCAGTACTTC. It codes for CASSEQGLAKNIQYF.

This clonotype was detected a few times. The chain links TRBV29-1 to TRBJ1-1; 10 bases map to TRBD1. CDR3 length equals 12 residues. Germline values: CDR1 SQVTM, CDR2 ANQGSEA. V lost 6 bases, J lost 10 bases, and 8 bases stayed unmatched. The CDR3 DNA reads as TGCAGCGTCGGGACAGGGGAAGGGGGAGCTTTCTTT. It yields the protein CSVGTGEGGAFF.

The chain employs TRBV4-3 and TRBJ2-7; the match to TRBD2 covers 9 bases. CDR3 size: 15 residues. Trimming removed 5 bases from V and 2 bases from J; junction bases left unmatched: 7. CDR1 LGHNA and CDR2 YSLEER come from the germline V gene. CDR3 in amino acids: CASSVRLAATYEQYF. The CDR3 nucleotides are TGCGCCAGCAGCGTCCGACTAGCGGCGACCTACGAGCAGTACTTC.

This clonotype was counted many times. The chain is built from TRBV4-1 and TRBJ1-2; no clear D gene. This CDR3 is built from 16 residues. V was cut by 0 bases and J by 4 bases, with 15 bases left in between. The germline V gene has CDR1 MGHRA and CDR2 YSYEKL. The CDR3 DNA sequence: TGCGCCAGCAGCCAAGATGTAGGGAATAAACTCTATGGCTACACCTTC. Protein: CASSQDVGNKLYGYTF.

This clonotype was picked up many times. Here the CDR3 reads CASSSSWGRVDTEAFF. CDR3 bases: TGTGCCAGCAGCTCTTCGTGGGGGCGTGTGGACACTGAAGCTTTCTTT. The gene calls are TRBV7-2 and TRBJ1-1; weak D call: TRBD1 (6 bases). The CDR3 runs 16 residues. Per the germline V gene, CDR1 is SGHTA and CDR2 is FQGNSA. Trimming left V 4 bases short and J 3 bases short, with 18 bases between. Based on the CDR3 plus reference TRBV7-2 and TRBJ1-1, the full variable domain is GAGVSQSPSNKVTEKGKDVELRCDPISGHTALYWYRQSLGQGLEFLIYFQGNSAPDKSGLPSDRFSAERTGGSVSTLTIQRTQQEDSAVYLCASSSSWGRVDTEAFFGQGTRLTVV.

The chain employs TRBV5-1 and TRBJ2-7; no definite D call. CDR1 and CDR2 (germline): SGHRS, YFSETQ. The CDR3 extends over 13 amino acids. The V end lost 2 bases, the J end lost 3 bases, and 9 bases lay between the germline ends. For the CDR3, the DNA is TGCGCCAGCAGCTTCGCTCATCTCTACGAGCAGTACTTC. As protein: CASSFAHLYEQYF.

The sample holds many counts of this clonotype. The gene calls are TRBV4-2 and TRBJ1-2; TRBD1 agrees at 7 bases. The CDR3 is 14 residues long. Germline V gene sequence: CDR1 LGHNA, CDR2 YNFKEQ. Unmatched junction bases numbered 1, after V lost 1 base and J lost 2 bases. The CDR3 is CASSQGDRNYGYTF. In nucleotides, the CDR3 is TGTGCCAGCAGCCAAGGGGACAGAAACTATGGCTACACCTTC.

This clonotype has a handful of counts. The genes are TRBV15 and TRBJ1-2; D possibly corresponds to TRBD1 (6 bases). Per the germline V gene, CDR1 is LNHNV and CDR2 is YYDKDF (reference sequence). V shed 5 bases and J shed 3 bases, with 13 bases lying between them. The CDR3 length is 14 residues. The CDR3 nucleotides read TGTGCCACCAGCCCGACAGGTCGGGACTATGGCTACACCTTC. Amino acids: CATSPTGRDYGYTF.

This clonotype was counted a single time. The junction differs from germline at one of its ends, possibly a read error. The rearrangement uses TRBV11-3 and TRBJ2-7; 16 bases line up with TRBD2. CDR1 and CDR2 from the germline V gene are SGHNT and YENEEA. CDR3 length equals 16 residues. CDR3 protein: CASSPGTSGGASEQCF. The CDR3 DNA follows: TGTGCCAGCAGCCCCGGGACTAGCGGGGGGGCCAGCGAGCAGTGCTTC.